Sequencing of this TCR beta chain was carried out in a study of control samples from healthy donors and cancer patients. Only a few counts were recorded for this clone. TCRdb's table, derived via immunoSEQ multiplex PCR, lists solely in-frame clones and lacks some. The sample lists about 61,000 clones; roughly 89% were seen once. CDR3 length equals 14 residues. V lost 3 bases and J 4 bases, leaving 13 bases between the germline ends. CDR1 and CDR2 from the germline V gene are SGHRS and YFSETQ. Input material: PBMCs. The chain uses TRBV5-1 and TRBJ2-5; D unclear. The sequence derives from a man aged 55-75 years with colorectal cancer. CDR3 sequence reads: CASSSRNGRETQYF. The CDR3, as DNA: TGCGCCAGCAGCTCCAGAAACGGACGAGAGACCCAGTACTTC.